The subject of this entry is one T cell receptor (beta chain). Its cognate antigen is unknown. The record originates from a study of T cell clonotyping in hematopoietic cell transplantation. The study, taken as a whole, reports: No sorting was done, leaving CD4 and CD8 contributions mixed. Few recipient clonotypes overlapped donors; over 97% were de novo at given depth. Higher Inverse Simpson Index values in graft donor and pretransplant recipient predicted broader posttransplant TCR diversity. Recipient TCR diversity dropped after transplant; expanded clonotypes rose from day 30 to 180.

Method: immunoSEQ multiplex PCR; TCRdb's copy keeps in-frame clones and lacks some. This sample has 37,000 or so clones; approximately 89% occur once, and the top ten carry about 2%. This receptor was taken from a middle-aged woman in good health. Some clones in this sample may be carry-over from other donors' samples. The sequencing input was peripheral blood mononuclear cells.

Here the CDR3 DNA reads TGTGCCAGTAGGACTAGCGGGGGCTCCTACGAGCAGTACTTC. Residues: CASRTSGGSYEQYF. This sequence joins TRBV19 and TRBJ2-7; 12 bases align to TRBD2. Per germline, CDR1 LNHDA and CDR2 SQIVND (reference sequence). The CDR3 is 14 amino acids. V lost 6 bases to trimming and J lost 0 bases; unmatched junction nucleotides: 0.